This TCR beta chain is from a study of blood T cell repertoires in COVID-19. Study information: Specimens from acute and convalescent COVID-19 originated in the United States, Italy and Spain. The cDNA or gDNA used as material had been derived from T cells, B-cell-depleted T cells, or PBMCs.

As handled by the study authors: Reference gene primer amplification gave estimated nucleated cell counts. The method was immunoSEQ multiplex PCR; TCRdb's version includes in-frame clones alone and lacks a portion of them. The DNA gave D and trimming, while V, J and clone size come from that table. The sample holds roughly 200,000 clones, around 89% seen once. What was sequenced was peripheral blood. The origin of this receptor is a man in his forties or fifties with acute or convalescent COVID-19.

Written as DNA, the CDR3 is TGTGCCAGCAGGGCCGGGACAGGGATTACTAGTTCACCCCTCCACTTT. Translation: CASRAGTGITSSPLHF. The chain recombines TRBV6-4 with TRBJ1-6, with TRBD1 matching over 9 bases. The CDR3 length is 16 residues. Germline loops: CDR1 MRHNA, CDR2 SNTAGT. The V and J ends lost 6 bases and 9 bases, in that order; junction bases with no gene match: 12.